The present TCR beta chain was sequenced within a study of blood T cells in healthy people across ages. The germline V gene encodes CDR1 SGHDN and CDR2 FVKESK. This CDR3 is 12 amino acids long. Trimming left V 4 bases short and J 11 bases short, with 15 bases between. Ten milliliters of peripheral blood were drawn from each donor. Alongside a J-beta primer mix, a sample-barcoded 5' primer served in a second PCR lasting about 7 to 12 cycles. TCRdb redid the calling of the 5' RACE reads with MiXCR, one entry per CDR3 protein. The table has about 830,000 distinct CDR3 sequences, around 62% seen once. Material for sequencing was blood. V is TRBV14 and J is TRBJ2-7; D is uncertain. The receptor was derived from a man between 25 and 39 years old in good health. The CDR3 nucleotides read TGTGCCAGCAGCCCGAGTGGCAGCCAAGAGTACTTC. Translation gives CASSPSGSQEYF. The entire variable domain, with the rest obtained from reference TRBV14 and TRBJ2-7, is as follows: EAGVTQFPSHSVIEKGQTVTLRCDPISGHDNLYWYRRVMGKEIKFLLHFVKESKQDESGMPNNRFLAERTGGTYSTLKVQPAELEDSGVYFCASSPSGSQEYFGPGTRLTVT.